This entry concerns a single T cell receptor beta chain. CDR1 and CDR2 (germline): LNHNV, YYDKDF (reference sequence). The CDR3 is 12 residues long. In generating TCR beta cDNA, 5'RACE template switching with UMIs was used. After re-calling the 5' RACE reads, TCRdb lists one entry per CDR3 protein, DNA absent. The sample totals roughly 160,000 distinct CDR3 sequences. This sample stems from a study of T cells expressing NK-cell markers. Across the whole study: In sorted CD3+CD56+NKG2C+, CD3+CD56+NKG2C- and CD3+CD56-NKG2C+ T cells, TCR beta repertoires were obtained.

The source is a man aged 18 to 69 in good health. The rearrangement joins TRBV15 to TRBJ2-1. Sequencing was carried out using blood T cells: a sorted CD56 or NKG2C T cell subset, CD4+ or CD8+ T cells, or bulk PBMC T cells (not recorded which). The CDR3 region is CATSRAGHEQFF.